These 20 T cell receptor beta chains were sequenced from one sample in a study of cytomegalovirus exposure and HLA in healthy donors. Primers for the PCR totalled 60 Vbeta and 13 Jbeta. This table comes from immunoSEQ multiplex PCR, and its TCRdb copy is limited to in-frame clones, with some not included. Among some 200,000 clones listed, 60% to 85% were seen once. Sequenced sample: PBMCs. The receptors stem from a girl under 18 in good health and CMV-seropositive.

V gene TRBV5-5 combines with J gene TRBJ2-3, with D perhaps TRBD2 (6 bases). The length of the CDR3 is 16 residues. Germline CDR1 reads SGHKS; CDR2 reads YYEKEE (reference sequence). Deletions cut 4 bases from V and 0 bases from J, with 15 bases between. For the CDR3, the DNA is TGTGCCAGCAGCGCGTCCCGCGGGGCTAGCACAGATACGCAGTATTTT. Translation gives CASSASRGASTDTQYF.

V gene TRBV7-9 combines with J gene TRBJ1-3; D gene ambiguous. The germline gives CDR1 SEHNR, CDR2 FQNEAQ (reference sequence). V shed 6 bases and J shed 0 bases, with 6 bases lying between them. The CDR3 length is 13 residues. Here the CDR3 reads CASSPVSGNTIYF. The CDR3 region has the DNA TGTGCCAGCAGTCCAGTCTCTGGAAACACCATATATTTT.

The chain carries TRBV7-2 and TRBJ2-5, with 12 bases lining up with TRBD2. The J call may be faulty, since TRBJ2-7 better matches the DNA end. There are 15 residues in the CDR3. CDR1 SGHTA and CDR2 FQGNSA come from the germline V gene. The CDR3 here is CASSSGLAGSYEQYF. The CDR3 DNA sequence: TGTGCCAGCAGCTCCGGACTAGCGGGATCCTACGAGCAGTACTTC.

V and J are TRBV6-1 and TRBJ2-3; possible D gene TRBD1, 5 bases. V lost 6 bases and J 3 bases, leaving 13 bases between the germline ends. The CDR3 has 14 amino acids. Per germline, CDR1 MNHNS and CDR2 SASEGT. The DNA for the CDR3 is TGTGCCAGCAGAGTTGGGGCCAGGACAGATACGCAGTATTTT. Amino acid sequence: CASRVGARTDTQYF.

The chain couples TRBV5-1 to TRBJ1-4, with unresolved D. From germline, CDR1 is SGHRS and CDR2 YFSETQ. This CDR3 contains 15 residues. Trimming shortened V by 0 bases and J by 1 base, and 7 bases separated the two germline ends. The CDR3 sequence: CASSLGRQTNEKLFF. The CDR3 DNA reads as TGCGCCAGCAGCTTGGGCAGACAAACTAATGAAAAACTGTTTTTT.

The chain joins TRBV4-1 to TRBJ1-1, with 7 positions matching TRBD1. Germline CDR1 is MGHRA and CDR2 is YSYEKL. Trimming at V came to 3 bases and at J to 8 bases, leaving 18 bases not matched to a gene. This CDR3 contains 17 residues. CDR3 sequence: CASSHITPRQGGREAFF. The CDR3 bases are TGCGCCAGCAGCCACATTACACCGCGACAGGGAGGAAGAGAAGCTTTCTTT.

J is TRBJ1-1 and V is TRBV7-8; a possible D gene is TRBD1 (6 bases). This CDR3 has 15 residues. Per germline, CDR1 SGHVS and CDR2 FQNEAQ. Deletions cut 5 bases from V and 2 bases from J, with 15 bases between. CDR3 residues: CASSHLLDSNTEAFF. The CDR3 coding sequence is TGTGCCAGCAGCCACCTGCTGGACAGCAACACTGAAGCTTTCTTT.

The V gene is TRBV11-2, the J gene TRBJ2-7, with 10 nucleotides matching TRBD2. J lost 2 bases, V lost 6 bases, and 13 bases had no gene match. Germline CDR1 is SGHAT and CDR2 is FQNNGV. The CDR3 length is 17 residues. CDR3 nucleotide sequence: TGTGCCAGCAGACCAGGGACCCTAGCGGGGGAGACCTACGAGCAGTACTTC. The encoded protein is CASRPGTLAGETYEQYF.

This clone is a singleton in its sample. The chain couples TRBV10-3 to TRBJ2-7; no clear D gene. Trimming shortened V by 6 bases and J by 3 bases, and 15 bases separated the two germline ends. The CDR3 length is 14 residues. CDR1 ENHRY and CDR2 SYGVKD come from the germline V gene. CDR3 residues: CAIRPLSSVYEQYF. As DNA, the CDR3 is TGTGCCATCAGGCCCTTAAGTTCAGTCTACGAGCAGTACTTC.

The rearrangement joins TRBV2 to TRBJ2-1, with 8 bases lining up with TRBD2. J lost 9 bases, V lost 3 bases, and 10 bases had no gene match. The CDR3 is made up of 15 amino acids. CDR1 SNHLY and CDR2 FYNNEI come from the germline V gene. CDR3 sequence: CASSDRTSRNFEQFF. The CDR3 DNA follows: TGTGCCAGCAGTGACCGGACTAGCCGGAACTTTGAGCAGTTCTTC.

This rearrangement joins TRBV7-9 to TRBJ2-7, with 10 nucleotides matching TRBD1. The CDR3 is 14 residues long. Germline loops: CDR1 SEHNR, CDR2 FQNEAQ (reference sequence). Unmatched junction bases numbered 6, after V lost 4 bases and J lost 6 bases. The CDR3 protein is CASSSRDRGPEQYF. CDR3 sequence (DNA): TGTGCCAGCAGCTCCAGAGACAGGGGGCCCGAGCAGTACTTC.

This chain's CDR3 is CASSFPTGVTEAFF. The CDR3, as DNA: TGTGCCAGCAGCTTTCCGACAGGGGTCACTGAAGCTTTCTTT. This rearrangement joins TRBV5-4 to TRBJ1-1; 8 positions match TRBD1. Germline CDR1 SGHNT, CDR2 YYREEE (reference sequence). CDR3 length: 14 amino acids. The V and J ends lost 2 bases and 4 bases, in that order; junction bases with no gene match: 4.

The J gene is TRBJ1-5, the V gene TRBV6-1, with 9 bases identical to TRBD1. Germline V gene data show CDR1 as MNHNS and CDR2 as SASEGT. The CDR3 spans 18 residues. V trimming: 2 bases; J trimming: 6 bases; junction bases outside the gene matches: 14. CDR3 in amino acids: CASSEPLPGTGLAQPQHF. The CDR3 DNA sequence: TGTGCCAGCAGTGAACCTCTTCCCGGGACAGGGCTTGCTCAGCCCCAGCATTTT.

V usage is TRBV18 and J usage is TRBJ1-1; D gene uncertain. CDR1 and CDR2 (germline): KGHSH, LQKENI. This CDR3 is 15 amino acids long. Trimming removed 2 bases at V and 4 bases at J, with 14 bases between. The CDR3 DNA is TGTGCCAGCTCACCAGAGGGAGGGTTGGCCACTGAAGCTTTCTTT. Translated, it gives CASSPEGGLATEAFF.

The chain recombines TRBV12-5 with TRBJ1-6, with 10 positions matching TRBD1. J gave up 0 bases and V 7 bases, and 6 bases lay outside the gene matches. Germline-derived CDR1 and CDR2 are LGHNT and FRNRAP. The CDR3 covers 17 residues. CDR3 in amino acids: CASVLDRGSSYNSPLHF. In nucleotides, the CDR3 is TGTGCTAGTGTCCTGGACAGGGGGAGCTCCTATAATTCACCCCTCCACTTT.

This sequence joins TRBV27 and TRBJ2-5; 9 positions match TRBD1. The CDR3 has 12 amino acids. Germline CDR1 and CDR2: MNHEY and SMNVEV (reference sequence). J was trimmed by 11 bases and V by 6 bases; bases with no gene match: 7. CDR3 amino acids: CASRETGGQQYF. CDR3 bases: TGTGCCAGCAGGGAAACAGGGGGCCAGCAGTACTTC.

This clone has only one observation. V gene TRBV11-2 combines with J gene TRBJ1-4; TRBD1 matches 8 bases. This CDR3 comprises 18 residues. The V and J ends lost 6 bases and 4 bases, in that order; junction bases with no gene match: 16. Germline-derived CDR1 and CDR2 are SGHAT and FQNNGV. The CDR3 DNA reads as TGTGCCAGCAGGCCCGGGACAGGCAAGGAGCAAAGTAATGAAAAACTGTTTTTT. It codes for CASRPGTGKEQSNEKLFF.

CDR3 region: CASSPKMGVDGGPGTEAFF. CDR3 coding DNA: TGTGCCAGCTCACCAAAGATGGGAGTTGATGGAGGACCGGGCACTGAAGCTTTCTTT. V and J are TRBV18 and TRBJ1-1; unclear D gene. Trimming shortened V by 2 bases and J by 4 bases, and 26 bases separated the two germline ends. The germline V gene has CDR1 KGHSH and CDR2 LQKENI. The CDR3 totals 19 residues.

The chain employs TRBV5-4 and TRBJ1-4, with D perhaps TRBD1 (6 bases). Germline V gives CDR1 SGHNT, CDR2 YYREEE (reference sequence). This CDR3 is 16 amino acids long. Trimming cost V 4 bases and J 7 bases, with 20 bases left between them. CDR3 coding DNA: TGTGCCAGCAGCGCCGTTCCAGGGGTGGTCGGTGAAAAACTGTTTTTT. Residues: CASSAVPGVVGEKLFF.

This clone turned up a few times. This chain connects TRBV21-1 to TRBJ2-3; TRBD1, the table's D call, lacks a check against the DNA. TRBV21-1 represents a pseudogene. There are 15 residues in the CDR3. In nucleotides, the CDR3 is TGTGCCAGCAGCAATGGGGGAAAGGGGGCAGATACGCAGTATTTT. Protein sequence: CASSNGGKGADTQYF.